This entry lists 24 T cell receptor beta chains sequenced from one sample in a study of type 1 regulatory T cells. TCRdb fed the reads into MiXCR, producing one record per CDR3 protein. The repertoire includes about 67,000 distinct CDR3 sequences, 49% of them detected once, and roughly 2.2% sits in the top ten. These receptors' antigens are unknown. The source material was cultured non-Tr1 T cells, either the whole culture or a sorted T cell fraction (not recorded which). These receptors were taken from a human donor in good health.

The chain combines TRBV11-3 with TRBJ2-1, with 10 bases aligning to TRBD2. Germline lookup yields CDR1 SGHNT and CDR2 YENEEA. V lost 5 bases, J lost 7 bases, and 11 bases stayed unmatched. The CDR3 sequence is 16 residues long. This CDR3 reads CASSNLLAGAGNEQFF. The CDR3 DNA sequence: TGTGCCAGCAGCAATCTCCTAGCGGGGGCGGGGAATGAGCAGTTCTTC. Using reference TRBV11-3 and TRBJ2-1 for the parts outside the CDR3, the full variable domain is EAGVVQSPRYKIIEKKQPVAFWCNPISGHNTLYWYLQNLGQGPELLIRYENEEAVDDSQLPKDRFSAERLKGVDSTLKIQPAELGDSAVYLCASSNLLAGAGNEQFFGPGTRLTVL.

This clonotype turned up a few times. The genes are TRBV6-6 and TRBJ2-5, with D perhaps assigned TRBD1 or TRBD2 (5 bases each). Germline lookup yields CDR1 MNHNY and CDR2 SVGAGI (reference sequence). The CDR3 runs to 13 residues. V lost 6 bases to trimming and J lost 4 bases, with 12 bases between them. The CDR3 region has the DNA TGTGCCAGCAGGAGGGGCAGCTTAGAGACCCAGTACTTC. This sequence encodes CASRRGSLETQYF.

As concerns this clonotype: The junction shows a germline mismatch at one end, possibly a read error. V gene TRBV7-7 combines with J gene TRBJ2-2, with a possible D match to TRBD1 (5 bases). Germline-derived CDR1 and CDR2 are SSHAT and FNYEAQ (reference sequence). This CDR3 is 15 amino acids long. The CDR3 sequence is CASSPGQGLTGELFF. The DNA for the CDR3 is TGTGCTAGCAGCCCCGGGCAGGGCCTCACCGGGGAGCTGTTTTTT.

This clonotype showed up just once. This rearrangement joins TRBV6-5 to TRBJ2-7; the match to TRBD1 covers 7 bases. Looked up from germline, CDR1 is MNHEY and CDR2 is SVGAGI. The CDR3 consists of 15 residues. V shed 0 bases, J shed 4 bases, and the junction held 6 bases outside the gene matches. For the CDR3, the DNA is TGTGCCAGCAGTTACTCGAAGGGGGCCCCTTACGAGCAGTACTTC. Its translation is CASSYSKGAPYEQYF.

In this sample, this clonotype turned up a few times. The chain has TRBV20-1 and TRBJ2-5; perhaps D is TRBD1 or TRBD2 (6 bases each). Trimming took off 7 bases at V and 4 bases at J, with 16 bases between the two ends. Per the germline V gene, CDR1 is DFQATT and CDR2 is SNEGSKA (reference sequence). This CDR3 is built from 13 residues. The CDR3 loop is CSGRGAIGETQYF. DNA for the CDR3: TGCAGTGGGAGGGGGGCCATAGGAGAGACCCAGTACTTC.

Many counts were recorded for this clonotype. The gene calls are TRBV5-4 and TRBJ1-2; D is possibly TRBD1 (5 bases). V lost 1 base, J lost 3 bases, and 25 bases lay in between. The germline gives CDR1 SGHNT, CDR2 YYREEE (reference sequence). The CDR3 extends over 19 amino acids. CDR3 loop: CASSLRRGEGSYYDYGYTF. CDR3 bases: TGTGCCAGCAGCTTGAGAAGGGGCGAGGGCAGCTACTATGACTATGGCTACACCTTC.

The sample holds a few counts of this clonotype. The chain carries TRBV20-1 and TRBJ2-2; a possible D gene is TRBD2 (6 bases). Trimming removed 2 bases at V and 3 bases at J, with 13 bases between. The CDR3 runs to 15 residues. Germline V gene lookup returns CDR1 DFQATT and CDR2 SNEGSKA (reference sequence). The CDR3 nucleotides read TGCAGTGCTAGAATGGCGGGGAGATACACCGGGGAGCTGTTTTTT. It encodes CSARMAGRYTGELFF.

This clonotype was observed a few times. This chain joins TRBV28 and TRBJ1-6; TRBD1 might be the D (5 bases). This CDR3 contains 13 residues. Trimming stripped 7 bases from V and 8 bases from J, with 12 bases between. Germline V CDR1 and CDR2: MDHEN, SYDVKM. CDR3 amino acids: CASNSRGDSPLHF. In nucleotides, the CDR3 is TGTGCCAGCAACTCAAGAGGGGATTCACCCCTCCACTTT. The full variable domain, in which reference TRBV28 and TRBJ1-6 provide the parts outside the CDR3, is DVKVTQSSRYLVKRTGEKVFLECVQDMDHENMFWYRQDPGLGLRLIYFSYDVKMKEKGDIPEGYSVSREKKERFSLILESASTNQTSMYLCASNSRGDSPLHFGNGTRLTVT.

This chain connects TRBV5-1 to TRBJ2-1; 10 bases line up with TRBD1. Germline CDR1 and CDR2: SGHRS and YFSETQ. This CDR3 contains 15 residues. Unmatched junction bases numbered 7, after V lost 4 bases and J lost 6 bases. CDR3 sequence: CASSVTGGASNEQFF. CDR3 sequence (DNA): TGCGCCAGCAGCGTGACAGGGGGCGCATCCAATGAGCAGTTCTTC.

The chain carries TRBV19 and TRBJ1-2; weak D call: TRBD1 (5 bases). Germline V gene data show CDR1 as LNHDA and CDR2 as SQIVND (reference sequence). The CDR3 runs 14 residues. CDR3 residues: CATTRPGLEYGYTF. In DNA form, the CDR3 reads TGTGCTACGACCCGGCCAGGGCTGGAGTATGGCTACACCTTC.

In its sample, this clonotype was seen a few times. The V gene is TRBV5-6, the J gene TRBJ2-4; D might be TRBD1 (5 bases). Trimming removed 0 bases from V and 8 bases from J, with 12 bases in between. Looked up from germline, CDR1 is SGHDT and CDR2 is YYEEEE. CDR3 length equals 14 residues. CDR3 sequence: CASSLGQTKDIQYF. For the CDR3, the DNA is TGTGCCAGCAGCTTGGGACAGACAAAAGACATTCAGTACTTC. The whole variable domain, filled in from reference TRBV5-6 and TRBJ2-4, reads DAGVTQSPTHLIKTRGQQVTLRCSPKSGHDTVSWYQQALGQGPQFIFQYYEEEERQRGNFPDRFSGHQFPNYSSELNVNALLLGDSALYLCASSLGQTKDIQYFGAGTRLSVL.

The chain employs TRBV10-3 and TRBJ1-2; D remains unclear. CDR1 is ENHRY, CDR2 SYGVKD, per germline. The CDR3 consists of 14 residues. V lost 1 base, J lost 2 bases, and 8 bases lay in between. Written as DNA, the CDR3 is TGTGCCATCAGTGAGTTACAAACGAACTATGGCTACACCTTC. Protein: CAISELQTNYGYTF.

This clonotype was found a few times. J is TRBJ1-2 and V is TRBV7-9; 7 nucleotides align to TRBD1. The CDR3 loop spans 13 amino acids. In germline, CDR1 is SEHNR, CDR2 FQNEAQ (reference sequence). Trimming at V came to 4 bases and at J to 3 bases, leaving 2 bases not matched to a gene. The CDR3 region is CASSSQGDYGYTF. Here the CDR3 DNA reads TGTGCCAGCAGCTCCCAGGGGGACTATGGCTACACCTTC. Based on the CDR3 plus reference TRBV7-9 and TRBJ1-2, the full variable domain is DTGVSQNPRHKITKRGQNVTFRCDPISEHNRLYWYRQTLGQGPEFLTYFQNEAQLEKSRLLSDRFSAERPKGSFSTLEIQRTEQGDSAMYLCASSSQGDYGYTFGSGTRLTVV.

This clonotype has only a few counts. The genes are TRBV11-3 and TRBJ1-3; D may be TRBD1 (5 bases). The CDR3 consists of 18 residues. The germline gives CDR1 SGHNT, CDR2 YENEEA. Deletions cut 2 bases from V and 0 bases from J, with 17 bases between. The CDR3 sequence is CASSLFQGLSLSGNTIYF. DNA for the CDR3: TGTGCCAGCAGCTTATTCCAGGGACTTTCCCTCTCTGGAAACACCATATATTTT.

The genes are TRBV7-2 and TRBJ2-3; TRBD2 matches 8 bases. This CDR3 comprises 16 residues. V gave up 5 bases and J gave up 3 bases; unmatched junction bases: 10. Germline assignment: CDR1 SGHTA and CDR2 FQGNSA. This CDR3 is CASSRGGPMGTDTQYF. CDR3 in DNA: TGTGCCAGCAGCCGCGGGGGGCCGATGGGAACAGATACGCAGTATTTT.

The V gene is TRBV5-1, the J gene TRBJ2-5; the D is unclear. This CDR3 is 13 amino acids long. V was trimmed by 2 bases and J by 4 bases, leaving 9 bases between them. Germline V gene lookup returns CDR1 SGHRS and CDR2 YFSETQ. CDR3 nucleotide sequence: TGCGCCAGCAGCTTAGGCAAAGGAGAGACCCAGTACTTC. The encoded protein is CASSLGKGETQYF.

V usage is TRBV9 and J usage is TRBJ2-2; perhaps TRBD2 as D (5 bases). Per the germline V gene, CDR1 is SGDLS and CDR2 is YYNGEE. The length of the CDR3 is 16 residues. V was trimmed by 4 bases and J by 1 base, leaving 14 bases between them. The DNA for the CDR3 is TGTGCCAGCAGCCAGAACCTCGGGATGAACACCGGGGAGCTGTTTTTT. Amino acid sequence: CASSQNLGMNTGELFF.

The sample holds a few counts of this clonotype. The chain employs TRBV20-1 and TRBJ1-4; TRBD1 aligns across 8 bases. The CDR3 sequence is 15 residues long. J gave up 2 bases and V 3 bases, and 5 bases lay outside the gene matches. CDR1 is DFQATT and CDR2 is SNEGSKA in the germline V gene (reference sequence). CDR3 sequence reads: CSASWTGTTNEKLFF. Written as DNA, the CDR3 is TGCAGTGCTAGTTGGACAGGGACCACTAATGAAAAACTGTTTTTT.

The chain employs TRBV15 and TRBJ2-3; D is unresolved. The CDR3 has 13 residues. Trimming took 0 bases from V and 6 from J, leaving 7 bases between them. The germline V gene encodes CDR1 LNHNV and CDR2 YYDKDF (reference sequence). CDR3 coding DNA: TGTGCCACCAGCAGAGATCTGGTGGATACGCAGTATTTT. Translation gives CATSRDLVDTQYF.

In its sample, this clonotype was seen a few times. The rearrangement joins TRBV12-3 or TRBV12-4 to TRBJ2-5; 9 bases match TRBD1. V was clipped by 4 bases and J by 5 bases; unmatched bases: 17. CDR3 length equals 18 residues. The chain's CDR3 is CASSSNRLKPGQGETQYF. The CDR3 DNA reads as TGTGCCAGCAGTTCCAACCGACTTAAACCGGGACAGGGTGAGACCCAGTACTTC.

This clonotype was seen only a few times. This sequence joins TRBV5-1 and TRBJ1-1; D not resolved. Trimming took off 8 bases at V and 6 bases at J, with 11 bases between the two ends. Germline values: CDR1 SGHRS, CDR2 YFSETQ. This CDR3 is 11 amino acids long. DNA for the CDR3: TGCGCCAGACTCGAGGGCGCTGAAGCTTTCTTT. Its translation: CARLEGAEAFF.

The chain joins TRBV2 to TRBJ2-1, with 11 bases fitting TRBD2. V lost 4 bases to trimming and J lost 8 bases; unmatched junction nucleotides: 7. Germline V CDR1 and CDR2: SNHLY, FYNNEI. The CDR3 covers 15 residues. Here the CDR3 DNA reads TGTGCCAGCAGTGCCGGGACTAGCGGAGGCGATGAGCAGTTCTTC. Translating it yields CASSAGTSGGDEQFF.

The rearrangement links TRBV12-3 or TRBV12-4 to TRBJ2-2; TRBD1 matches 7 bases. There are 15 residues in the CDR3. V was pared by 8 bases and J by 0 bases, with 6 bases of the junction left unmatched. In DNA form, the CDR3 reads TGTGCCAGCGGACAGGACAGGACGAACACCGGGGAGCTGTTTTTT. It yields the protein CASGQDRTNTGELFF.

This clonotype turned up a few times. The chain links TRBV30 to TRBJ1-5, with D unclear. CDR1 GTSNPN and CDR2 SVGIG come from the germline V gene (reference sequence). V was pared by 0 bases and J by 3 bases, with 9 bases between. The CDR3 length is 14 residues. CDR3 amino acids: CAWSVGTFNQPQHF. In DNA form, the CDR3 reads TGTGCCTGGAGTGTAGGAACGTTCAATCAGCCCCAGCATTTT.